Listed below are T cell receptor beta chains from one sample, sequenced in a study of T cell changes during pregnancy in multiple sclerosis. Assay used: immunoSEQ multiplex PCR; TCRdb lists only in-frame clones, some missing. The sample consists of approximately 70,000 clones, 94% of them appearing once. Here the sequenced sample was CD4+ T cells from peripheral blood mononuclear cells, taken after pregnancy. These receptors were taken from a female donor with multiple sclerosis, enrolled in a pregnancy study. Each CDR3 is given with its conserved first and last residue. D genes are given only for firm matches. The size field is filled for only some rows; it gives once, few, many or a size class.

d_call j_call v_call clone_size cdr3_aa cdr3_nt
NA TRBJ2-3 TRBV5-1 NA CASSRASGRGTDTQYF TGCGCCAGCAGCAGAGCAAGCGGGCGAGGCACAGATACGCAGTATTTT
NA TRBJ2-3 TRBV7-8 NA CASSQDRPSTDTQYF TGTGCCAGCAGCCAGGACAGACCTAGCACAGATACGCAGTATTTT
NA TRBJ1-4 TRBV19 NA CASSNGQTGGEKLFF TGTGCCAGTAGTAACGGACAAACCGGGGGTGAAAAACTGTTTTTT
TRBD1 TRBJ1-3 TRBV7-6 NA CASSLGQISGNTIYF TGTGCCAGCAGCCTGGGACAGATCTCTGGAAACACCATATATTTT
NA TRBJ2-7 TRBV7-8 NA CASSLGHRDYEQYF TGTGCCAGCAGCTTAGGTCACAGAGACTACGAGCAGTACTTC
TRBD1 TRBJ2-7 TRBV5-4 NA CASSLPRTGGSYEQYF TGTGCCAGCAGCTTGCCCCGGACAGGGGGCTCCTACGAGCAGTACTTC
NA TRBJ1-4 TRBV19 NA CASSPLDSLNEKLFF TGTGCCAGTAGTCCCTTGGACAGCCTTAATGAAAAACTGTTTTTT
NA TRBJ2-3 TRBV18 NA CASSPHHSADTQYF TGTGCCAGCTCACCACACCATAGTGCAGATACGCAGTATTTT
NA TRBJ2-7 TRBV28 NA CASSFRAGSPTPRIYEQYF TGTGCCAGCAGTTTTAGGGCAGGGTCCCCCACACCACGGATCTACGAGCAGTACTTC
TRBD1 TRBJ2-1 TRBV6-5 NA CASSPGQGSYNEQFF TGTGCCAGCAGCCCAGGACAGGGTTCTTACAATGAGCAGTTCTTC
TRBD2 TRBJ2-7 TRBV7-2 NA CASSLVSSSGHEQYF TGTGCCAGCAGCTTAGTTTCGTCTAGCGGTCACGAGCAGTACTTC
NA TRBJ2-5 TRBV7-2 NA CASSLVMDIQETQYF TGTGCCAGCAGCTTAGTGATGGACATCCAAGAGACCCAGTACTTC
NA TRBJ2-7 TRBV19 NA CASSSGGREQYF TGTGCCAGCAGCTCAGGGGGGCGCGAGCAGTACTTC
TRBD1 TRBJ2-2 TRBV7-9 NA CASSRPTGADTGELFF TGTGCCAGCAGCCGACCCACAGGGGCTGACACCGGGGAGCTGTTTTTT
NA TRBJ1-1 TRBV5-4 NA CASKRANGDTEAFF TGTGCCAGCAAACGGGCGAACGGGGACACTGAAGCTTTCTTT
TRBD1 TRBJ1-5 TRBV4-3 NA CASSQSRDRGQPQHF TGCGCCAGCAGCCAGAGCCGGGACAGGGGTCAGCCCCAGCATTTT
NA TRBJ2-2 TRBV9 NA CASSVLTNTGELFF TGTGCCAGCAGCGTATTAACTAACACCGGGGAGCTGTTTTTT
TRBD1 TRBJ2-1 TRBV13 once CASSLWTGWSHEQFF TGTGCCAGCAGCCTCTGGACAGGGTGGAGCCATGAGCAGTTCTTC
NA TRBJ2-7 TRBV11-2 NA CASSFRTAWARDSYEQYF TGTGCCAGCAGCTTTCGGACCGCGTGGGCCCGGGACTCCTACGAGCAGTACTTC
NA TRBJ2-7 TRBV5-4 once CASSPGQGPTYEQYF TGTGCCAGCAGCCCGGGTCAGGGGCCTACCTACGAGCAGTACTTC
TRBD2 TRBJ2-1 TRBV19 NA CASSIAGTSGNEQFF TGTGCCAGTAGTATAGCTGGGACTAGCGGGAATGAGCAGTTCTTC
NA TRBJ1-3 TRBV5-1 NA CASSLGGAEGNTIYF TGCGCCAGCAGCTTGGGGGGCGCGGAAGGAAACACCATATATTTT
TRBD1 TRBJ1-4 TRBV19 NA CASSSNRGTNEKLFF TGTGCCAGTAGTTCCAACAGGGGAACTAATGAAAAACTGTTTTTT
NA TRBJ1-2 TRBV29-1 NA CSVEEPLQGLYGYTF TGCAGCGTTGAAGAACCCCTCCAGGGCCTCTATGGCTACACCTTC
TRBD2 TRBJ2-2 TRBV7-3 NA CASSLPGGGTGELFF TGTGCCAGCAGCTTACCGGGAGGGGGCACCGGGGAGCTGTTTTTT
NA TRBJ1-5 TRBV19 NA CASSTGLEGNQPQHF TGTGCCAGTAGTACAGGGCTCGAGGGCAATCAGCCCCAGCATTTT
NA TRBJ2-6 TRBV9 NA CASSVGVGRDKGHTGANVLTF TGTGCCAGCAGCGTAGGGGTGGGACGGGACAAAGGACATACTGGGGCCAACGTCCTGACTTTC
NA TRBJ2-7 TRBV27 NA CASSSSRLGTYEQYF TGTGCCAGCAGTTCCTCCAGACTAGGTACCTACGAGCAGTACTTC
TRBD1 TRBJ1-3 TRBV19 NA CASSAGTGGGLFAGNTIYF TGTGCCAGTAGTGCCGGGACAGGGGGCGGTCTTTTTGCTGGAAACACCATATATTTT
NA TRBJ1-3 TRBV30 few CAWSVGRGSRNTIYF TGTGCCTGGAGTGTAGGGAGGGGAAGTAGGAACACCATATATTTT
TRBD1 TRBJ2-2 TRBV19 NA CASSRNPTGLENTGELFF TGTGCCAGTAGTAGAAACCCGACAGGGCTCGAGAACACCGGGGAGCTGTTTTTT
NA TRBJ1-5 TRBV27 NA CASSLYPGEQQPQHF TGTGCCAGCAGTTTATACCCAGGGGAGCAGCAGCCCCAGCATTTT
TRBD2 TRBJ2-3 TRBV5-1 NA CASSLASGHTDTQYF TGCGCCAGCAGCTTGGCTAGCGGACACACAGATACGCAGTATTTT
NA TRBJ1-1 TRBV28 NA CASSFSPNTEAFF TGTGCCAGCAGTTTTAGCCCGAACACTGAAGCTTTCTTT
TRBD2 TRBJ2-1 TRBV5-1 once CASSFSAGVANEQFF TGCGCCAGCAGTTTTTCAGCGGGAGTCGCCAATGAGCAGTTCTTC
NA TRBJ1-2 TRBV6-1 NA CASTLVQGAYDGYTF TGTGCCAGCACCCTAGTACAAGGGGCCTACGATGGCTACACCTTC
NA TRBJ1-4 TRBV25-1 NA CASSEGGGNEKLFF TGTGCCAGCAGTGAAGGGGGGGGGAATGAAAAACTGTTTTTT
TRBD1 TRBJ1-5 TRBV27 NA CASSPGTGNQPQHF TGTGCCAGCAGTCCCGGGACAGGGAATCAGCCCCAGCATTTT
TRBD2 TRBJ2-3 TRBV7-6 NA CASSLGGGPDTQYF TGTGCCAGCAGCTTAGGGGGGGGTCCAGATACGCAGTATTTT
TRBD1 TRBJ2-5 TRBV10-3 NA CAISDPGQGAETQYF TGTGCCATCAGTGATCCGGGACAGGGGGCAGAGACCCAGTACTTC
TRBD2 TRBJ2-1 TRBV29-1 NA CSVVTGPGLAGGRRNEQFF TGCAGCGTGGTCACCGGGCCCGGACTAGCGGGAGGCCGTAGGAATGAGCAGTTCTTC
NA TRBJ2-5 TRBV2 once CASRGASQETQYF TGTGCCAGCAGGGGCGCCAGCCAAGAGACCCAGTACTTC
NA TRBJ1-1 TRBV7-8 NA CATLGQSNTEAFF TGTGCCACCTTGGGGCAGTCGAACACTGAAGCTTTCTTT